This T cell receptor beta chain was observed in a study of cytomegalovirus exposure and HLA in healthy donors. Regarding the study as a whole: Cytomegalovirus-associated status was assigned to around 160 TCR beta chains. Most TCR beta V segments were productive about 87% or about 30% of the time in an earlier analysis.

A word on this clone: Its antigen is as yet unknown.

Trimming left V 1 base short and J 0 bases short, with 5 bases between. In germline, CDR1 is MNHEY, CDR2 SVGAGI. CDR3 size: 14 residues. The study ran its PCR with 60 Vbeta and 13 Jbeta primers. Original handling: Unique TCR beta chains numbered approximately 80 million in a later analysis, with roughly 10 million shared. The protocol was immunoSEQ multiplex PCR, while the TCRdb copy is restricted to in-frame clones and leaves out a portion. The V and J calls and clone size come from that table; D and trimming were worked out from the DNA. The sample lists about 160,000 clones; roughly two thirds were seen once.

Input material: PBMCs. The chain uses TRBV6-5 and TRBJ2-3; no reliable D call. This clonotype was obtained from a woman aged 25 to 45 in good health and CMV-seronegative. The CDR3 here is CASSYLRSTDTQYF. The CDR3 nucleotides are TGTGCCAGCAGTTACTTGCGGAGCACAGATACGCAGTATTTT.